What follows is one TCR beta chain and its context. The sample is drawn from a study of blood T cell repertoires in COVID-19. Across the whole study: From T cells, B-cell-depleted T cells, or PBMCs came the material, which was cDNA or gDNA.

The data were produced by immunoSEQ multiplex PCR, yet TCRdb's version contains in-frame clones alone and is incomplete. The sample includes around 300,000 clones, approximately 86% of them seen just once. The CDR3 sequence is 19 residues long. Germline V CDR1 and CDR2: SGHTA, FQGNSA. V trimming: 4 bases; J trimming: 0 bases; junction bases outside the gene matches: 11. The sequence came from a young woman who had recovered from COVID-19. V usage is TRBV7-2 and J usage is TRBJ2-7, with 14 bases that match TRBD2. Material for sequencing was peripheral blood. This CDR3 reads CASSSPGLAGVRASYEQYF. CDR3 sequence (DNA): TGTGCCAGCAGCTCCCCGGGACTAGCGGGAGTAAGGGCCTCCTACGAGCAGTACTTC.